The sequence of this T cell receptor beta chain was determined in a study of regulatory T cells in long-lasting Graves disease. In the study overall: Antithyroid drugs had been taken by newly diagnosed Graves' patients for under 3 months. Notes on the study in general: The number of shared public clonotypes was higher in persistent patients (about 3,000) than new patients (under 1,000). Persistent Graves' patients showed less TCR diversity than newly diagnosed ones.

Time point specified: newly diagnosed GD, antithyroid drugs for less than 3 months. Following extraction of RNA from PBMCs, that RNA was used to make the TCR library. Construction of TCR beta libraries relied on iRepertoire HTBI primers and on Arm-PCR targeting CDR3 regions. TCRdb re-derived calls from the multiplex PCR reads in MiXCR, one entry per CDR3 protein. The data show some 370,000 distinct CDR3 sequences, approximately 10% seen once. The CDR3 contains 15 residues. Germline loops: CDR1 SGHVS, CDR2 FQNEAQ. Germline trimming cut 4 bases from V and 0 bases from J; bases unmatched to any gene: 3. This clonotype was recorded many times. Its cognate antigen is unknown. The same data also contributed to another study, on T cells in Graves' hyperthyroidism and ophthalmopathy. As that report states: The majority of expanded thyroid clonotypes above 0.001 also appeared in blood.

Sequenced material: peripheral blood mononuclear cells (PBMCs), taken at new diagnosis, from a patient treated with antithyroid drugs. The TCR comes from a woman in her late teens or twenties with Graves disease. The V and J genes are TRBV7-8 and TRBJ2-1; 7 bases line up with TRBD2. As DNA, the CDR3 is TGTGCCAGCAGCTACTGGACTAGCTCCTACAATGAGCAGTTCTTC. This translates into CASSYWTSSYNEQFF.